This T cell receptor beta chain was identified in a study of OX40 agonist ivuxolimab in advanced cancers. Profiling relied on immunoSEQ multiplex PCR, and the TCRdb table lists in-frame clones only, not all of them. Of more than 20,000 clones in the sample, about two thirds are singletons; the top ten hold around 19%. This clone was seen a single time. The CDR3 runs to 13 residues. The germline V and J ends were trimmed by 4 bases and 5 bases, with 9 bases remaining between them. CDR1 and CDR2 from the germline V gene are SGHNT and YYREEE (reference sequence). The chain joins TRBV5-4 to TRBJ1-4; the D is unclear. The sequenced sample was CD4+ or CD8+ T cells sorted from blood, obtained in a trial of the OX40 agonist ivuxolimab. This clonotype originated in an adult with an advanced solid tumor such as melanoma, head and neck, liver or kidney cancer. DNA of the CDR3: TGTGCCAGCAGCCAAGAGGACAATGAAAAACTGTTTTTT. As protein: CASSQEDNEKLFF.